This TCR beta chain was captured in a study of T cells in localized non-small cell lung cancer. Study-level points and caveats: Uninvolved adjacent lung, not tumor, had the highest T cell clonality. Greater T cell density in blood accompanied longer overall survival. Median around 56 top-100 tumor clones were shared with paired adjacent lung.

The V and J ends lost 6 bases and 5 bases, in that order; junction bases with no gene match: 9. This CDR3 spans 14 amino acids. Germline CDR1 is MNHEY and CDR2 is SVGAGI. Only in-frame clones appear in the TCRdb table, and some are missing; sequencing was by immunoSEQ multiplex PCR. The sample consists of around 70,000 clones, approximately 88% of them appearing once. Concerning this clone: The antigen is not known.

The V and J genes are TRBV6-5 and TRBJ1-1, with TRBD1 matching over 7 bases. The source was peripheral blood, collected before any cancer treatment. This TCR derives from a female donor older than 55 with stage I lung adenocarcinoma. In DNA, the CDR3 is TGTGCCAGCAGACACGGACAGGCGAGGACTGAAGCTTTCTTT. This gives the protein CASRHGQARTEAFF.